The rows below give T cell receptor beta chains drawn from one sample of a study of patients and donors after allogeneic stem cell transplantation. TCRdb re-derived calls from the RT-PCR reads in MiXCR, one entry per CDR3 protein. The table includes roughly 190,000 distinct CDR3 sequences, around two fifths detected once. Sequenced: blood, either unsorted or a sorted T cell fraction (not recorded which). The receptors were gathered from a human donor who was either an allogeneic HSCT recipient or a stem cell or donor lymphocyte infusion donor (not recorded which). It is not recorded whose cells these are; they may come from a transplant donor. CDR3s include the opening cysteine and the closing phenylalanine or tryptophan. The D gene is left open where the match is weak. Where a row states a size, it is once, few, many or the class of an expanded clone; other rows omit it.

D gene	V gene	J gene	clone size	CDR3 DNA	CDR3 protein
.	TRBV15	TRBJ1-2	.	TGTGCCACCAGCAGAGATCTGAGACAGAGGGGCTATGGCTACACCTTC	CATSRDLRQRGYGYTF
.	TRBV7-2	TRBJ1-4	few	TGTGCCAGCAGCCCAGGTGCAGGAAACCTTGAAAAACTGTTTTTT	CASSPGAGNLEKLFF
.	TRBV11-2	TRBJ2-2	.	TGTGCCAGCAGCATACCAAACACCGGGGAGCTGTTTTTT	CASSIPNTGELFF
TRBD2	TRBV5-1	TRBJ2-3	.	TGCGCCAGCAGCTCTAGCGGGGGCACAGATACGCAGTATTTT	CASSSSGGTDTQYF
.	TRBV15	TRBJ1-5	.	TGTGCCACCAGCAACCCGGACAGATACAATCAGCCCCAGCATTTT	CATSNPDRYNQPQHF
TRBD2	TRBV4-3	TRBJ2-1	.	TGCGCCAGCAGCCGCCGAACGGGACTAGAGAATGAGCAGTTCTTC	CASSRRTGLENEQFF
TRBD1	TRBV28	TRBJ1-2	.	TGTGCCAGCAGTTTAGCCGAGGGACAGGGCAATGGCTACACCTTC	CASSLAEGQGNGYTF
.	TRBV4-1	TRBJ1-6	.	TGCGCCAGCAGCGAAGACCCCAGAGGGAGCTCCTATAATTCACCCCTCCACTTT	CASSEDPRGSSYNSPLHF
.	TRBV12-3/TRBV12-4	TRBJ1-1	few	TGTGCCAGCACCTTACAGGGACCCACCGAAGCTTTCTTT	CASTLQGPTEAFF
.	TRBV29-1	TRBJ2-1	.	TGCAGCGTTGACGTACAGGCAAATGAGCAGTTCTTC	CSVDVQANEQFF
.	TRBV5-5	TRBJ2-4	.	TGTGCCAGCAGACGCACGGACTACCAATTTCTAGCCAAAAACATTCAGTACTTC	CASRRTDYQFLAKNIQYF
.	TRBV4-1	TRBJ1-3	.	TGCGCCAGCAGCCAGACCTCAGGGGAGGGGAGTGGAAACACCATATATTTT	CASSQTSGEGSGNTIYF
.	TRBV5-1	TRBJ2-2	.	TGCGCCAGCAGCCCGCGGACAGCCACCGGGGAGCTGTTTTTT	CASSPRTATGELFF
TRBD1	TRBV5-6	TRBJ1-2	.	TGTGCCAGCAGTTTTACCGCTATACGGGACAGTGACAACTATGGCTACACCTTC	CASSFTAIRDSDNYGYTF
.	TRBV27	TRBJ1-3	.	TGTGCCAGCAGTCCTCGACTCCTGGCTGGTGGAAACACCATATATTTT	CASSPRLLAGGNTIYF
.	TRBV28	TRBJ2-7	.	TGTGCCAGCAGTTTAGGCTCTAGACTCGAGCAGTACTTC	CASSLGSRLEQYF
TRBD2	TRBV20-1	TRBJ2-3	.	TGCAGTGCTTCCGGGACTAGGGAACCCACAGATACGCAGTATTTT	CSASGTREPTDTQYF
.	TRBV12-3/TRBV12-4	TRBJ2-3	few	TGTGCCAGCACTCCAGCAGATACGCAGTATTTT	CASTPADTQYF
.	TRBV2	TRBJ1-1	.	TGTGCCATCATCTGGGGGGCCGGGAACACTGAAGCTTTCTTT	CAIIWGAGNTEAFF
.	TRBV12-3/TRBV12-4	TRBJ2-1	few	TGTGCCAGCAACCCCCAGAGAAGCGACCTAGGCGGCAATGAGCAGTTCTTC	CASNPQRSDLGGNEQFF
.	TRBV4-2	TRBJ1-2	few	TGTGCCAGCAGCCACGGACCTGACTATGGCTACACCTTC	CASSHGPDYGYTF
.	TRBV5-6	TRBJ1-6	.	TGTGCCAGCAGCTTGGGGGGACGAGAGCCCTATAATTCACCCCTCCACTTT	CASSLGGREPYNSPLHF
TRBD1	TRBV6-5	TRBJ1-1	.	TGTGCCAGCAGTAGAGACAGGGGGTTGATGAACACTGAAGCTTTCTTT	CASSRDRGLMNTEAFF
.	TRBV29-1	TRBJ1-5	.	TGCAGCGCCCTGGAACAGGGCCACAATCAGCCCCAGCATTTT	CSALEQGHNQPQHF
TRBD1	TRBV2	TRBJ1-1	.	TGTGCCAGCAGTCGACAGGGTTCCACTGAAGCTTTCTTT	CASSRQGSTEAFF
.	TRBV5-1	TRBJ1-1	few	TGCGCCAGCAGCTTGGCAGGCAGCGACCAGTCTGAAGCTTTCTTT	CASSLAGSDQSEAFF
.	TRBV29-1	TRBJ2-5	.	TGCAGCGTTGAAAGGGGGAAAGAGACCCAGTACTTC	CSVERGKETQYF
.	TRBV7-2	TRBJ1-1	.	TGTGCCAGCGGCTTGGGCGTGAACACTGAAGCTTTCTTT	CASGLGVNTEAFF
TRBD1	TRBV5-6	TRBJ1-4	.	TGTGCCAGCAGCTTGGGCGGACAGGGTAATGAAAAACTGTTTTTT	CASSLGGQGNEKLFF
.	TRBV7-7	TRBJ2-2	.	TGTGCTAGCAGCCCCCCTTCGGGTCTAGGAGGGACCGGGGAGCTGTTTTTT	CASSPPSGLGGTGELFF
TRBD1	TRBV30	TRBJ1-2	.	TGTGCCTTGACAGGGGGTACCGGCTACACCTTC	CALTGGTGYTF
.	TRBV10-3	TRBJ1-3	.	TGTGCCATCAACGGCGGGGTACTTAATGGAAACACCATATATTTT	CAINGGVLNGNTIYF
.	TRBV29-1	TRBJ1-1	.	TGCAGCGTTGACCGGACCACTGAAGCTTTCTTT	CSVDRTTEAFF
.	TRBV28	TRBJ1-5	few	TGTGCCAGCGGGCAGAGTCAGCCCCAGCATTTT	CASGQSQPQHF
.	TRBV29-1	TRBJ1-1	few	TGCAGCGTGAACAGGGAAACTGAAGCTTTCTTT	CSVNRETEAFF
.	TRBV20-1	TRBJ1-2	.	TGCAGTGCCAACTCCCAATCTGGGGCAGGGTCGAACTATGGCTACACCTTC	CSANSQSGAGSNYGYTF
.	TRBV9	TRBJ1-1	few	TGTGCCAGCAGCGTAGCCGACAGACCATTGAACACTGAAGCTTTCTTT	CASSVADRPLNTEAFF
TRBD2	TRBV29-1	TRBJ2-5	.	TGCAGCGTTGCGGTCGATGCTAGCGGGTTGGATACCCAGTACTTC	CSVAVDASGLDTQYF
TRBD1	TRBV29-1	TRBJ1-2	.	TGCAGCGTTGCGCAGGGGGACTATGGCTACACCTTC	CSVAQGDYGYTF
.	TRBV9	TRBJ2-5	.	TGTGCCAGCAGCGTAAGTGGAGAGACCCAGTACTTC	CASSVSGETQYF
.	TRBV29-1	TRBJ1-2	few	TGCAGCGTTGACAGGGTTCAAGGCTACACCTTC	CSVDRVQGYTF
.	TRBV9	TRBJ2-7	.	TGTGCCAGCAGCGTAGGGGGAGACTCCTACGAGCAGTACTTC	CASSVGGDSYEQYF
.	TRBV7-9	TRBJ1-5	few	TGTGCCAGCAGCTTGGACCTTATGAAGGCCCAGCATTTT	CASSLDLMKAQHF
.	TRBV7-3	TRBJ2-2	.	TGTGCCAGCAGCTTAATCCTCGGTAACGGGGAGCTGTTTTTT	CASSLILGNGELFF
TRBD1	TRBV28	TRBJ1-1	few	TGTGCCAGCAGTTCCGCGGACAGGGGATTGGCAGCTTTCTTT	CASSSADRGLAAFF
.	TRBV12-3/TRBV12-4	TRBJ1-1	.	TGTGCCAGCAGTTACCCCCCCGATGAGAGTGAAGCTTTCTTT	CASSYPPDESEAFF